One sample yielded the 30 T cell receptor beta chains listed below, sequenced in a study of blood T cells in healthy people across ages. Sample-barcoded 5' priming and a J-beta primer mix drove a second PCR of roughly 7 to 11 cycles. TCRdb redid the calling of the 5' RACE reads with MiXCR, one entry per CDR3 protein. The table shows 700,000 or so distinct CDR3 sequences, with 22% occurring only once. The specimen sequenced was blood. The receptors derive from a man aged 70 or older in good health.

The chain joins TRBV7-2 to TRBJ2-5; 9 bases match TRBD1. There are 15 residues in the CDR3. Germline assignment: CDR1 SGHTA and CDR2 FQGNSA. V shed 5 bases and J 3 bases; nucleotides not matched to a gene: 7. The CDR3 protein is CASSPTGGLKETQYF. The CDR3 nucleotides are TGTGCCAGCAGCCCGACAGGGGGTTTGAAAGAGACCCAGTACTTC.

In this sample, this clonotype turned up a few times. J is TRBJ1-6 and V is TRBV28; D unresolved. Between the trimmed V and J ends, which lost 3 bases and 9 bases, there was a span of 6 bases. This CDR3 is 12 amino acids long. The germline V gene has CDR1 MDHEN and CDR2 SYDVKM. The CDR3 protein is CASSFKGSPLHF. The CDR3 DNA reads as TGTGCCAGCAGTTTTAAGGGTTCACCCCTCCACTTT. Full variable domain (remainder filled in from reference TRBV28 and TRBJ1-6): DVKVTQSSRYLVKRTGEKVFLECVQDMDHENMFWYRQDPGLGLRLIYFSYDVKMKEKGDIPEGYSVSREKKERFSLILESASTNQTSMYLCASSFKGSPLHFGNGTRLTVT.

This clonotype was recorded many times. The V call is TRBV5-1, the J call TRBJ1-2, with a possible D match to TRBD1 (5 bases). The CDR3 contains 14 residues. Trimming removed 5 bases from V and 0 bases from J, with 11 bases in between. Germline values: CDR1 SGHRS, CDR2 YFSETQ. The CDR3 region has the DNA TGCGCCAGCAGTAGGGACGGAGCTAACTATGGCTACACCTTC. Its translation: CASSRDGANYGYTF.

With respect to this clonotype: The CDR3 carries no conserved terminal phenylalanine or tryptophan, so it likely arises from a read error. The chain recombines TRBV11-2 with TRBJ1-2; D is unresolved. This CDR3 region has 12 residues. V was cut by 2 bases and J by 4 bases, with 5 bases left in between. Germline V gives CDR1 SGHAT, CDR2 FQNNGV. The CDR3 sequence: CASSLSIYGYTI. The CDR3 DNA is TGTGCCAGCAGCTTAAGCATCTATGGCTACACCATC.

In this sample, this clonotype turned up a few times. The rearrangement uses TRBV28 and TRBJ2-7; D may match TRBD1 or TRBD2 (5 bases each). Trimming left V 5 bases short and J 4 bases short, with 9 bases between. Germline assignment: CDR1 MDHEN and CDR2 SYDVKM. This CDR3 is 12 amino acids long. CDR3 amino acids: CASSGDRYEQYV. CDR3 nucleotides: TGTGCCAGCAGTGGGGACCGATACGAGCAGTACGTC.

CDR3 sequence (DNA): TGTGCCAGCAGTCCTACAGGGCGTCGAGGTGGCTACACCTTC. Translating gives CASSPTGRRGGYTF. V and J are TRBV28 and TRBJ1-2; possibly TRBD1 for D (6 bases). With 5 bases removed from V and 7 bases from J, the gap between germline ends came to 17 bases. The CDR3 consists of 14 residues. The V gene's germline CDR1 is MDHEN and CDR2 SYDVKM.

The V gene is TRBV12-3 or TRBV12-4, the J gene TRBJ2-1; no clear D. With 7 bases removed from V and 9 bases from J, the gap between germline ends came to 19 bases. The CDR3 is 14 amino acids. CDR3 bases: TGTGCCAGCACTTCAACTCCGGCAAGCAGTGAGCAGTTCTTC. Its translation: CASTSTPASSEQFF.

Here the CDR3 reads CSARGDGRVYEQYF. The CDR3 nucleotides are TGCAGTGCTAGAGGTGACGGCAGGGTCTACGAGCAGTACTTC. The chain combines TRBV20-1 with TRBJ2-7; tentatively, D is TRBD1 (5 bases). The CDR3 sequence is 14 residues long. Trimming removed 1 base at V and 3 bases at J, with 13 bases between. Germline V gene sequence: CDR1 DFQATT, CDR2 SNEGSKA (reference sequence).

This clonotype was recorded a few times. V is TRBV28 and J is TRBJ2-1, with TRBD2 identical over 7 bases. Germline V gene sequence: CDR1 MDHEN, CDR2 SYDVKM. With 6 bases clipped from V and 14 bases from J, the junction kept 19 bases outside the gene matches. This CDR3 has 15 amino acids. The CDR3, as DNA: TGTGCCAGCAGCGGGGACCGCATTACGACTAGCCGTAAGTTCTTC. It translates to CASSGDRITTSRKFF. The full variable domain, completed using reference TRBV28 and TRBJ2-1, is DVKVTQSSRYLVKRTGEKVFLECVQDMDHENMFWYRQDPGLGLRLIYFSYDVKMKEKGDIPEGYSVSREKKERFSLILESASTNQTSMYLCASSGDRITTSRKFFGPGTRLTVL.

This clonotype came up a few times. CDR3 residues: CASRASARSYGYTF. The DNA of the CDR3 is TGTGCCAGCAGGGCCTCGGCCAGAAGCTATGGCTACACCTTC. This rearrangement joins TRBV12-3 or TRBV12-4 to TRBJ1-2; D not certain. The CDR3 runs to 14 residues. V lost 6 bases to trimming and J lost 4 bases, with 15 bases between them.

The sample holds a few counts of this clonotype. This rearrangement joins TRBV6-2 or TRBV6-3 to TRBJ1-5, with a tentative D call TRBD1 (5 bases). Germline CDR1 and CDR2: MNHEY and SVGEGT. Trimming removed 2 bases from V and 7 bases from J, with 18 bases in between. CDR3 length equals 16 residues. The DNA of the CDR3 is TGTGCCAGCAGTTACCTACCCGGGGGAGCGAGACAGCCCCAGCATTTT. Its translation: CASSYLPGGARQPQHF.

The V and J genes are TRBV12-5 and TRBJ2-7; D not certain. From germline, CDR1 is LGHNT and CDR2 FRNRAP. The CDR3 sequence is 12 residues long. V lost 6 bases and J lost 2, with 8 bases in between. CDR3 sequence (DNA): TGTGCTAGTGGGCCCTCGGCCTACGAGCAGTACTTC. Translated, it gives CASGPSAYEQYF.

J is TRBJ2-4 and V is TRBV5-4, with D possibly matching TRBD1 (6 bases). There are 14 residues in the CDR3. The V end lost 4 bases, the J end lost 2 bases, and 10 bases lay between the germline ends. CDR1 is SGHNT, CDR2 YYREEE, per germline (reference sequence). This chain's CDR3 is CASSEQGSKNIQYF. As DNA, the CDR3 is TGTGCCAGCAGCGAACAGGGTTCCAAAAACATTCAGTACTTC.

V and J are TRBV27 and TRBJ2-5; D unresolved. This CDR3 is 11 amino acids long. V lost 4 bases, J lost 7 bases, and 7 bases lay in between. The germline CDR1 and CDR2 sequences are MNHEY and SMNVEV (reference sequence). In DNA, the CDR3 is TGTGCCAGCAGTTCCGTAGCGACCCAGTACTTC. It specifies CASSSVATQYF.

Only a few counts were recorded for this clonotype. The chain couples TRBV20-1 to TRBJ2-1; D is perhaps TRBD2 (6 bases). V lost 3 bases, J lost 5 bases, and 20 bases lay in between. Germline V gene lookup returns CDR1 DFQATT and CDR2 SNEGSKA (reference sequence). The CDR3 runs 16 residues. The CDR3 DNA reads TGCAGTGCTAGGGGGGACTCCCGTTCCCCCGACAATGAGCAGTTCTTC. Residues: CSARGDSRSPDNEQFF.

V is TRBV6-1 and J is TRBJ1-6, with 7 bases fitting TRBD1. The CDR3 runs to 14 residues. The trim removed 7 bases at V and 11 bases at J, leaving 11 bases unmatched. Germline V lookup: CDR1 MNHNS, CDR2 SASEGT. In DNA, the CDR3 is TGTGCCAGCAACCCGACAGGGAATGGTCCACCCCTCCACTTT. Protein product: CASNPTGNGPPLHF.

This clonotype was seen a handful of times. The chain joins TRBV29-1 to TRBJ1-4; D not certain. V lost 2 bases and J lost 7, with 11 bases in between. Germline V gene sequence: CDR1 SQVTM, CDR2 ANQGSEA. CDR3 length: 13 amino acids. CDR3 loop: CSVELVGGEKLFF. Written as DNA, the CDR3 is TGCAGCGTTGAATTAGTGGGTGGTGAAAAACTGTTTTTT. The entire variable domain, with the rest obtained from reference TRBV29-1 and TRBJ1-4, is as follows: SAVISQKPSRDICQRGTSLTIQCQVDSQVTMMFWYRQQPGQSLTLIATANQGSEATYESGFVIDKFPISRPNLTFSTLTVSNMSPEDSSIYLCSVELVGGEKLFFGSGTQLSVL.

This clonotype appeared a few times. The chain recombines TRBV20-1 with TRBJ2-3; 11 positions agree with TRBD2. The V gene's germline CDR1 is DFQATT and CDR2 SNEGSKA (reference sequence). V shed 2 bases and J 1 base; nucleotides not matched to a gene: 5. This CDR3 comprises 16 residues. CDR3 bases: TGCAGTGCTAGACCCCAGGGACTAGCGGGCACAGATACGCAGTATTTT. It specifies CSARPQGLAGTDTQYF.

This clonotype was seen more than once but under ten times. The rearrangement links TRBV4-1 to TRBJ1-2; D possibly corresponds to TRBD1 (5 bases). The germline V gene encodes CDR1 MGHRA and CDR2 YSYEKL. The V end was cut by 0 bases, the J end by 2 bases, with 13 bases between. The CDR3 extends over 16 amino acids. CDR3 DNA: TGCGCCAGCAGCCAAGAAGGGGCAGGGAGCAACTATGGCTACACCTTC. The encoded protein is CASSQEGAGSNYGYTF.

This clonotype was detected only once. The chain carries TRBV2 and TRBJ2-3; D may be TRBD2 (6 bases). CDR1 and CDR2 from the germline V gene are SNHLY and FYNNEI. Trimming pared 4 bases from V and 0 bases from J, leaving 8 bases between. CDR3 length: 14 residues. The CDR3, as DNA: TGTGCCAGCAGTGGTGGACTAAGCACAGATACGCAGTATTTT. Encoded protein: CASSGGLSTDTQYF.

This sequence joins TRBV27 and TRBJ1-4; D call uncertain. The length of the CDR3 is 16 residues. V lost 2 bases to trimming and J lost 5 bases, with 15 bases between them. The germline V gene encodes CDR1 MNHEY and CDR2 SMNVEV (reference sequence). CDR3: CASSLSPGLGNEKLFF. The CDR3 DNA is TGTGCCAGCAGTTTAAGCCCGGGTCTCGGGAATGAAAAACTGTTTTTT.

Comments on this clonotype: Germline is not matched at one junction end, which may reflect a read error. The rearrangement joins TRBV5-5 to TRBJ1-5; 8 nucleotides agree with TRBD1. Germline values: CDR1 SGHKS, CDR2 YYEKEE (reference sequence). The CDR3 has 15 residues. The CDR3 loop reads CASGLGDRRMEPQHF. Written as DNA, the CDR3 is TGTGCCAGCGGCTTGGGGGACAGGAGAATGGAGCCCCAGCATTTC.

This clonotype was counted only a few times. V and J are TRBV5-1 and TRBJ2-2; no definite D call. The V end was cut by 4 bases, the J end by 4 bases, with 14 bases between. This CDR3 contains 15 residues. Germline CDR1 SGHRS, CDR2 YFSETQ. The CDR3, as DNA: TGCGCCAGCAGCCCCGAGCCCAGGACCACCGGGGAGCTGTTTTTT. Residues: CASSPEPRTTGELFF.

This clonotype was seen many times. The CDR3 region is CASSYFGGGSSTDTQYF. As DNA, the CDR3 is TGTGCCAGCAGTTACTTCGGCGGGGGGAGTAGCACAGATACGCAGTATTTT. The chain recombines TRBV6-6 with TRBJ2-3, with TRBD2 matching 8 bases. The CDR3 totals 17 residues. V dropped 1 base and J dropped 0; count of bases not matched to a gene: 6. Germline CDR1 is MNHNY and CDR2 is SVGAGI (reference sequence).

This chain connects TRBV7-2 to TRBJ2-1, with 9 bases fitting TRBD2. J was trimmed by 9 bases and V by 5 bases; bases with no gene match: 11. This CDR3 has 15 residues. Germline values: CDR1 SGHTA, CDR2 FQGNSA. Written as DNA, the CDR3 is TGTGCCAGCAGCCCCGCGGCTAGCGGGACCTTTGAGCAGTTCTTC. As protein: CASSPAASGTFEQFF. Drawing the rest from reference TRBV7-2 and TRBJ2-1, the complete variable domain is GAGVSQSPSNKVTEKGKDVELRCDPISGHTALYWYRQSLGQGLEFLIYFQGNSAPDKSGLPSDRFSAERTGGSVSTLTIQRTQQEDSAVYLCASSPAASGTFEQFFGPGTRLTVL.

The chain is built from TRBV5-1 and TRBJ2-3, with TRBD2 as a possible D gene (5 bases). Trimming cost V 0 bases and J 1 base, with 12 bases left between them. Per the germline V gene, CDR1 is SGHRS and CDR2 is YFSETQ. This CDR3 is built from 16 residues. The chain's CDR3 is CASSLVLEERTDTQYF. The CDR3 nucleotides are TGCGCCAGCAGCTTGGTTCTGGAGGAACGCACAGATACGCAGTATTTT.

This clonotype came up a few times. The chain joins TRBV6-6 to TRBJ1-1; no clear D gene. The V end lost 5 bases, the J end lost 5 bases, and 12 bases lay between the germline ends. The length of the CDR3 is 13 residues. In germline, CDR1 is MNHNY, CDR2 SVGAGI (reference sequence). CDR3 sequence: CASSTMSRTEAFF. CDR3 sequence (DNA): TGTGCCAGCAGTACTATGAGTCGGACTGAAGCTTTCTTT.

In this sample, this clonotype turned up a few times. V usage is TRBV7-9 and J usage is TRBJ1-2, with D maybe TRBD1 (5 bases). Trimming pared 5 bases from V and 0 bases from J, leaving 16 bases between. The germline CDR1 and CDR2 sequences are SEHNR and FQNEAQ (reference sequence). The length of the CDR3 is 16 residues. This CDR3 reads CASSRGIDSPNYGYTF. DNA of the CDR3: TGTGCCAGCAGCAGAGGGATCGACAGCCCTAACTATGGCTACACCTTC.

The chain is built from TRBV9 and TRBJ2-5, with D perhaps matching TRBD1 or TRBD2 (5 bases each). Gene TRBJ2-1 matches the end of the DNA better, so the J call may be wrong. The CDR3 is made up of 16 amino acids. Germline V gene data show CDR1 as SGDLS and CDR2 as YYNGEE. CDR3 sequence (DNA): TGTGCCAGCAGCGTAGATGGGGGAATGGTAGTCAATGAGCAGTTCTTC. It is translated as CASSVDGGMVVNEQFF.

The sample holds a few counts of this clonotype. The chain combines TRBV7-2 with TRBJ2-5, with no clear D. The V gene's germline CDR1 is SGHTA and CDR2 FQGNSA. The CDR3 sequence is 15 residues long. With 3 bases removed from V and 4 bases from J, the gap between germline ends came to 15 bases. The CDR3 is CASSFEARRTETQYF. The CDR3 DNA reads TGTGCCAGCAGCTTTGAGGCCAGGCGTACAGAGACCCAGTACTTC.